Here is one TCR beta chain with its context. V was trimmed by 8 bases and J by 4 bases, leaving 19 bases between them. There are 15 residues in the CDR3. From germline, CDR1 is MNHEY and CDR2 SVGAGI. Per the study methods: Estimates of nucleated cell counts were drawn from the amplification of reference gene primers. The assay was immunoSEQ multiplex PCR, and TCRdb's table has in-frame clones only and misses some. V and J calls and clone size are given by that table; D and trimming were obtained from the DNA. The table lists around 110,000 clones, about 82% of them singletons. The data are from a study of blood T cell repertoires in COVID-19. In the study overall: Samples came from the United States, Italy and Spain, spanning acute and convalescent COVID-19. Sources were T cells, B-cell-depleted T cells, or PBMCs; the material itself was cDNA or gDNA.

The sequence was obtained from a man aged 60 to 75 with active or convalescent COVID-19. Sequencing was performed on peripheral blood. The rearrangement joins TRBV6-5 to TRBJ2-3, with a tentative D call TRBD1 (6 bases). The CDR3: CASATGTGYADTQYF. The CDR3 DNA reads TGTGCCAGCGCAACAGGGACGGGATACGCAGATACGCAGTATTTT.